This T cell receptor beta chain was identified during a study of CD8+CD57+ T cells in acquired aplastic anemia. Study as a whole: Mean DNA quantity obtained from sorted CD4+ and CD8+ cells was about 3 ug.

The CDR3 is 16 amino acids. In germline, CDR1 is SGDLS, CDR2 YYNGEE. TCR beta VDJ and CDR3 profiling used genomic DNA as template. Each CDR3 protein is one row after TCRdb ran MiXCR on the reads. The sample has about 81,000 distinct CDR3 sequences, over 35% seen once. With respect to this clonotype: The junction does not match germline at one end; this may be a read error.

Sequenced input: sorted CD4+, CD8+, or CD8+CD57+ T cells (not recorded which) from PBMCs. The chain combines TRBV9 with TRBJ2-3; a weak D match, TRBD1 (6 bases). Matching the DNA end better, TRBJ1-5 makes the J call doubtful. The sequence derives from a human donor in good health, serving as a control. Here the CDR3 reads CARSVSGTHRTDTQHF. The CDR3 region has the DNA TGTGCCCGCAGCGTATCTGGGACCCACCGGACAGATACGCAGCATTTT.